These 32 T cell receptor beta chains were sequenced from one sample in a study of T cell responses to AZD1222 COVID-19 vaccine. Sequencing was performed with immunoSEQ multiplex PCR; in TCRdb, only in-frame clones are kept and a portion is missing. The repertoire holds fewer than 80,000 clones, with approximately 89% as singletons. Sample: peripheral blood, taken 28 days after the second dose of the MenACWY control vaccine. The receptors derive from an adult who received the MenACWY meningococcal vaccine as a control.

V gene TRBV6-5 combines with J gene TRBJ1-1, with D perhaps matching TRBD1 (5 bases). Germline lookup yields CDR1 MNHEY and CDR2 SVGAGI. With 6 bases removed from V and 0 bases from J, the gap between germline ends came to 8 bases. The CDR3 contains 13 residues. DNA for the CDR3: TGTGCCAGCAGCTTCAGGGTGAACACTGAAGCTTTCTTT. The encoded protein is CASSFRVNTEAFF.

The V call is TRBV19, the J call TRBJ1-3; tentative D call: TRBD1 (5 bases). The V end lost 3 bases, the J end lost 0 bases, and 9 bases lay between the germline ends. Per germline, CDR1 LNHDA and CDR2 SQIVND (reference sequence). The CDR3 length is 15 residues. This chain's CDR3 is CASSIPGTSGNTIYF. CDR3 coding DNA: TGTGCCAGTAGTATCCCAGGGACCTCTGGAAACACCATATATTTT.

The CDR3 bases are TGTGCCAGCTCACCACCTGACAGGGCGAACACTGAAGCTTTCTTT. It yields the protein CASSPPDRANTEAFF. This rearrangement joins TRBV18 to TRBJ1-1, with 7 bases fitting TRBD1. The germline V gene encodes CDR1 KGHSH and CDR2 LQKENI. The trim removed 0 bases at V and 1 base at J, leaving 2 bases unmatched. The CDR3 spans 15 residues.

This chain joins TRBV7-2 and TRBJ2-7; D possibly corresponds to TRBD2 (5 bases). V lost 4 bases, J lost 4 bases, and 11 bases lay in between. Germline CDR1 is SGHTA and CDR2 is FQGNSA. The CDR3 has 13 residues. In nucleotides, the CDR3 is TGTGCCAGCAGCTCGGCCGGGAATTACGAGCAGTACTTC. Translated: CASSSAGNYEQYF.

In its sample, this clone was seen a few times. The V and J genes are TRBV6-5 and TRBJ1-1, with D unresolved. The germline CDR1 and CDR2 sequences are MNHEY and SVGAGI. The length of the CDR3 is 14 residues. Trimming shortened V by 2 bases and J by 0 bases, and 7 bases separated the two germline ends. CDR3 bases: TGTGCCAGCAGTTACATGGCGTTGAACACTGAAGCTTTCTTT. Protein sequence: CASSYMALNTEAFF.

Worth noting for this clone: The junction departs from germline at one end; a sequencing error may be responsible. J is TRBJ1-1 and V is TRBV11-2; D is possibly TRBD1 (5 bases). This CDR3 comprises 12 residues. Looked up from germline, CDR1 is SGHAT and CDR2 is FQNNGV. The CDR3 sequence: CASSLGGPRADF. The CDR3 coding sequence is TGTGCCAGCAGCTTAGGAGGGCCCAGGGCGGACTTT.

Here the CDR3 reads CATSPGGLSQETQYF. In DNA, the CDR3 is TGTGCCACCAGCCCGGGGGGCCTGAGCCAAGAGACCCAGTACTTC. The chain links TRBV15 to TRBJ2-5, with D perhaps TRBD2 (7 bases). The germline V gene has CDR1 LNHNV and CDR2 YYDKDF (reference sequence). This CDR3 is built from 15 residues. V shed 5 bases and J shed 1 base, with 14 bases lying between them.

This chain links TRBV9 with TRBJ2-2; D may match TRBD1 or TRBD2 (5 bases each). V was pared by 3 bases and J by 4 bases, with 16 bases between. Germline V gene data show CDR1 as SGDLS and CDR2 as YYNGEE. The CDR3 has 16 amino acids. CDR3 sequence (DNA): TGTGCCAGCAGCGCCCGGGACGGACCCAGCACCGGGGAGCTGTTTTTT. Translation: CASSARDGPSTGELFF.

The J gene is TRBJ1-4, the V gene TRBV27; possible D gene TRBD1, 6 bases. Germline loops: CDR1 MNHEY, CDR2 SMNVEV (reference sequence). CDR3 length: 17 residues. The V end was cut by 3 bases, the J end by 5 bases, with 19 bases between. The CDR3 DNA is TGTGCCAGCAGTTTGATAGGAATGTGGCAGGGGAATGAAAAACTGTTTTTT. Translation: CASSLIGMWQGNEKLFF.

The chain couples TRBV5-1 to TRBJ2-7, with D possibly being TRBD2 (6 bases). Trimming pared 4 bases from V and 1 base from J, leaving 15 bases between. The CDR3 is 15 amino acids. Looked up from germline, CDR1 is SGHRS and CDR2 is YFSETQ. The CDR3 bases are TGCGCCAGCAGCGGGGGGACGTCCGGATCCTACGAGCAGTACTTC. Encoded protein: CASSGGTSGSYEQYF.

The chain employs TRBV3-1 (or the pseudogene TRBV3-2) and TRBJ2-7; 9 bases are shared with TRBD2. Losses at the gene ends were 2 bases for V and 3 bases for J; bases not matched to a gene: 5. CDR3 length: 15 amino acids. Per the germline V gene, CDR1 is LGHDT and CDR2 is YNNKEL (reference sequence). The CDR3 protein is CASSQIAGEDYEQYF. The CDR3 nucleotides are TGTGCCAGCAGCCAAATAGCGGGGGAAGACTACGAGCAGTACTTC.

CDR3 protein: CASSEYPGTNYGYTF. CDR3 nucleotides: TGTGCCAGCAGTGAATATCCAGGGACTAACTATGGCTACACCTTC. V gene TRBV2 combines with J gene TRBJ1-2; D is possibly TRBD1 (5 bases). The V end lost 2 bases, the J end lost 0 bases, and 10 bases lay between the germline ends. The CDR3 is 15 residues long. Germline V CDR1 and CDR2: SNHLY, FYNNEI.

The rearrangement links TRBV29-1 to TRBJ1-2; D perhaps matches TRBD1 (5 bases). Trimming cost V 4 bases and J 6 bases, with 21 bases left between them. The CDR3 is 15 amino acids. Germline V CDR1 and CDR2: SQVTM, ANQGSEA. As DNA, the CDR3 is TGCAGCGTTGTAGGACACGACATAGTAGTGGATGGCTACACCTTC. This encodes CSVVGHDIVVDGYTF.

The chain uses TRBV19 and TRBJ2-1; the match to TRBD1 covers 9 bases. J gave up 9 bases and V 5 bases, and 11 bases lay outside the gene matches. Germline V lookup: CDR1 LNHDA, CDR2 SQIVND (reference sequence). The CDR3 runs to 15 residues. CDR3 region: CASSLPGQGLGEQFF. The CDR3 nucleotides read TGTGCCAGTAGTCTCCCGGGACAGGGTCTCGGTGAGCAGTTCTTC.

The V and J genes are TRBV7-8 and TRBJ1-2; D is possibly TRBD1 (5 bases). Germline V gene sequence: CDR1 SGHVS, CDR2 FQNEAQ. The germline V and J ends were trimmed by 0 bases and 6 bases, with 17 bases remaining between them. CDR3 size: 16 residues. The CDR3 spells CASSLAPEGRIDGYTF. The CDR3 nucleotides read TGTGCCAGCAGCTTAGCCCCGGAGGGACGAATTGATGGCTACACCTTC.

This clone appeared once. This chain links TRBV18 with TRBJ1-1; D is unclear. The germline CDR1 and CDR2 sequences are KGHSH and LQKENI. The V and J ends lost 4 bases and 8 bases respectively, with 8 bases between them. The CDR3 length is 11 residues. The CDR3 nucleotides read TGTGCCAGCTCACGGGATTCGGAAGCTTTCTTT. It yields the protein CASSRDSEAFF. Together with reference TRBV18 and TRBJ1-1, the CDR3 gives the full variable domain: NAGVMQNPRHLVRRRGQEARLRCSPMKGHSHVYWYRQLPEEGLKFMVYLQKENIIDESGMPKERFSAEFPKEGPSILRIQQVVRGDSAAYFCASSRDSEAFFGQGTRLTVV.

The V and J genes are TRBV29-1 and TRBJ1-4, with D unclear. This CDR3 comprises 14 residues. Germline V gene data show CDR1 as SQVTM and CDR2 as ANQGSEA. Deletions cut 6 bases from V and 0 bases from J, with 11 bases between. This chain's CDR3 is CSVSGDATNEKLFF. The CDR3 DNA reads TGCAGCGTGTCAGGAGATGCAACTAATGAAAAACTGTTTTTT.

This clone was seen only a few times. The chain joins TRBV2 to TRBJ1-2, with no clear D. This CDR3 region has 14 residues. V was cut by 9 bases and J by 3 bases, with 17 bases left in between. The germline gives CDR1 SNHLY, CDR2 FYNNEI. CDR3 in amino acids: CASPKGQTYYGYTF. DNA for the CDR3: TGTGCCAGTCCCAAAGGCCAGACGTACTATGGCTACACCTTC.

In its sample, this clone was seen a few times. The V call is TRBV6-2 or TRBV6-3, the J call TRBJ1-5; D remains ambiguous. Trimming took off 2 bases at V and 10 bases at J, with 15 bases between the two ends. The CDR3 totals 14 residues. CDR1 MNHEY and CDR2 SVGEGT come from the germline V gene. CDR3 nucleotides: TGTGCCAGCAGTTACCCAGGTCTCAATCTACCCCAGCATTTT. It translates to CASSYPGLNLPQHF.

The chain has TRBV29-1 and TRBJ2-2; D is unclear. V lost 6 bases to trimming and J lost 0 bases, with 14 bases between them. The CDR3 totals 15 residues. CDR1 and CDR2 (germline): SQVTM, ANQGSEA. CDR3 DNA sequence: TGCAGCGTGGCAGACATCCTAGCGAACACCGGGGAGCTGTTTTTT. It yields the protein CSVADILANTGELFF.

This clone was detected once. The chain is built from TRBV7-2 and TRBJ2-3; D gene uncertain. Trimming took off 2 bases at V and 0 bases at J, with 6 bases between the two ends. Germline V gene sequence: CDR1 SGHTA, CDR2 FQGNSA. The CDR3 has 14 residues. CDR3: CASSLLISTDTQYF. The DNA of the CDR3 is TGTGCCAGCAGCTTACTGATTAGCACAGATACGCAGTATTTT.

V usage is TRBV7-2 and J usage is TRBJ2-7, with 8 bases aligning to TRBD1. This CDR3 has 12 amino acids. V trimming: 4 bases; J trimming: 9 bases; junction bases outside the gene matches: 5. Germline loops: CDR1 SGHTA, CDR2 FQGNSA. Here the CDR3 reads CASSSDRGWQYF. The DNA for the CDR3 is TGTGCCAGCAGCTCCGACAGGGGTTGGCAGTACTTC. Complete variable domain (other parts from reference TRBV7-2 and TRBJ2-7): GAGVSQSPSNKVTEKGKDVELRCDPISGHTALYWYRQSLGQGLEFLIYFQGNSAPDKSGLPSDRFSAERTGGSVSTLTIQRTQQEDSAVYLCASSSDRGWQYFGPGTRLTVT.

J is TRBJ2-2 and V is TRBV19; possible D gene TRBD2, 5 bases. The CDR3 covers 14 residues. Germline V gives CDR1 LNHDA, CDR2 SQIVND (reference sequence). The V end lost 4 bases, the J end lost 3 bases, and 9 bases lay between the germline ends. In DNA form, the CDR3 reads TGTGCCAGTAGTACGGACTCATACACCGGGGAGCTGTTTTTT. It yields the protein CASSTDSYTGELFF.

This chain links TRBV2 with TRBJ1-2; TRBD1 matches 8 bases. The length of the CDR3 is 14 residues. Germline loops: CDR1 SNHLY, CDR2 FYNNEI. After removal of 5 bases from V and 6 bases from J, the junction contained 8 bases not matched to a gene. This chain's CDR3 is CASSSDRGFDGYTF. For the CDR3, the DNA is TGTGCCAGCAGTTCTGACAGGGGATTTGATGGCTACACCTTC.

The chain recombines TRBV3-1 (or the pseudogene TRBV3-2) with TRBJ2-3; 9 nucleotides line up with TRBD2. The CDR3 has 15 residues. V shed 2 bases and J 4 bases; nucleotides not matched to a gene: 4. Germline V gives CDR1 LGHDT, CDR2 YNNKEL (reference sequence). Here the CDR3 reads CASSQPGLAADTQYF. The DNA for the CDR3 is TGTGCCAGCAGCCAACCGGGACTAGCAGCAGATACGCAGTATTTT.

V and J are TRBV4-1 and TRBJ1-1; weak D call: TRBD1 (5 bases). Per the germline V gene, CDR1 is MGHRA and CDR2 is YSYEKL. The CDR3 is made up of 16 amino acids. Trimming left V 0 bases short and J 5 bases short, with 16 bases between. CDR3 nucleotides: TGCGCCAGCAGCCAAGAGGGCTCAGGGAGTTGGACTGAAGCTTTCTTT. Encoded protein: CASSQEGSGSWTEAFF.

This clone was recorded only once. The rearrangement joins TRBV4-1 to TRBJ1-3, with a weak D call TRBD1 (6 bases). From germline, CDR1 is MGHRA and CDR2 YSYEKL. V lost 0 bases, J lost 4 bases, and 13 bases lay in between. This CDR3 is 16 amino acids long. The CDR3 region has the DNA TGCGCCAGCAGCCAAGATCCTCGGGGGGCCGGAAACACCATATATTTT. Protein sequence: CASSQDPRGAGNTIYF.

The chain uses TRBV27 and TRBJ1-5; D remains ambiguous. Trimming left V 2 bases short and J 0 bases short, with 11 bases between. CDR3 size: 16 residues. Germline loops: CDR1 MNHEY, CDR2 SMNVEV (reference sequence). The CDR3 DNA follows: TGTGCCAGCAGTTTACGGACTCCCTATAGCAATCAGCCCCAGCATTTT. Protein: CASSLRTPYSNQPQHF.

The chain couples TRBV30 to TRBJ2-7; D is unresolved. The CDR3 spans 15 residues. Trimming pared 2 bases from V and 1 base from J, leaving 15 bases between. The V gene's germline CDR1 is GTSNPN and CDR2 SVGIG (reference sequence). The CDR3 DNA reads TGTGCCTGGAGTTCGGGTTGGGTGGGTTCCTACGAGCAGTACTTC. Translated: CAWSSGWVGSYEQYF.

The chain has TRBV19 and TRBJ2-3; D possibly corresponds to TRBD1 (5 bases). The CDR3 contains 13 residues. The V end was cut by 5 bases, the J end by 4 bases, with 10 bases between. Germline V gene lookup returns CDR1 LNHDA and CDR2 SQIVND (reference sequence). CDR3 sequence (DNA): TGTGCCAGTAGTCAGGGAAATTCAGATACGCAGTATTTT. It yields the protein CASSQGNSDTQYF.

J is TRBJ1-5 and V is TRBV18, with a tentative D call TRBD1 (6 bases). Trimming stripped 3 bases from V and 8 bases from J, with 14 bases between. Germline V gene sequence: CDR1 KGHSH, CDR2 LQKENI. This CDR3 spans 14 amino acids. Here the CDR3 reads CASSPAGALEPQHF. The DNA of the CDR3 is TGTGCCAGCTCACCCGCGGGGGCTTTAGAGCCCCAGCATTTT.

The genes are TRBV4-2 and TRBJ1-5, with 7 bases aligning to TRBD1. This CDR3 is built from 18 residues. The V segment lost 3 bases and the J segment 2 bases; nucleotides outside the gene matches: 13. Germline loops: CDR1 LGHNA, CDR2 YNFKEQ. CDR3 nucleotides: TGTGCCAGCAGCCAGGCACTTTCACCCGGACAGGGCAATCAGCCCCAGCATTTT. Translating gives CASSQALSPGQGNQPQHF.